The 21 T cell receptor beta chains below were found in one sample sequenced in a study of OX40 agonist ivuxolimab in advanced cancers. Sequencing was performed with immunoSEQ multiplex PCR; in TCRdb, only in-frame clones are kept and a portion is missing. The sample contains approximately 40,000 clones, 65% to 85% of which appear only once. Source: CD4+ or CD8+ T cells sorted from blood, taken in a trial of the OX40 agonist ivuxolimab. These receptors came from an adult with an advanced solid tumor such as melanoma, head and neck, liver or kidney cancer.

J is TRBJ2-7 and V is TRBV30, with TRBD1 as a possible D gene (5 bases). Between the trimmed V and J ends, which lost 0 bases and 1 base, there was a span of 16 bases. This CDR3 comprises 16 residues. Germline CDR1 GTSNPN, CDR2 SVGIG (reference sequence). For the CDR3, the DNA is TGTGCCTGGAGTGTAGAATGGGCAGGGAATTCCTACGAGCAGTACTTC. Protein sequence: CAWSVEWAGNSYEQYF.

The chain couples TRBV27 to TRBJ2-1; no clear D. Germline assignment: CDR1 MNHEY and CDR2 SMNVEV (reference sequence). CDR3 size: 13 residues. V was pared by 2 bases and J by 4 bases, with 6 bases between. CDR3 protein: CASSLRPYNEQFF. CDR3 sequence (DNA): TGTGCCAGCAGTTTACGGCCTTACAATGAGCAGTTCTTC.

The V and J genes are TRBV4-1 and TRBJ2-1; TRBD2 agrees at 12 bases. There are 17 residues in the CDR3. Germline CDR1 MGHRA, CDR2 YSYEKL. V dropped 1 base and J dropped 5; count of bases not matched to a gene: 6. The CDR3 region is CASSQVHRTSGDNEQFF. The CDR3 bases are TGCGCCAGCAGCCAAGTTCATCGGACTAGCGGGGACAATGAGCAGTTCTTC.

The chain employs TRBV5-6 and TRBJ1-2; maybe TRBD1 (6 bases). The V gene lost 0 bases and the J gene lost 4 bases, with 19 bases spanning the gap. Germline assignment: CDR1 SGHDT and CDR2 YYEEEE. The CDR3 is 17 residues long. The CDR3 reads CASSLAGIQGRSYGYTF. The DNA of the CDR3 is TGTGCCAGCAGCTTGGCTGGTATACAGGGCCGGAGCTATGGCTACACCTTC.

The chain has TRBV29-1 and TRBJ1-2; possible D gene TRBD1, 5 bases. The CDR3 totals 15 residues. CDR1 and CDR2 from the germline V gene are SQVTM and ANQGSEA. Trimming removed 5 bases from V and 0 bases from J, with 16 bases in between. The CDR3, as DNA: TGCAGCGTTTTGGGACCTCAGGAGTCTAACTATGGCTACACCTTC. Translation: CSVLGPQESNYGYTF.

The chain employs TRBV15 and TRBJ2-2; 7 nucleotides agree with TRBD2. Germline CDR1 is LNHNV and CDR2 is YYDKDF (reference sequence). V shed 1 base and J 5 bases; nucleotides not matched to a gene: 4. The CDR3 is 15 amino acids. The CDR3 reads CATSRGSSGTGELFF. The DNA for the CDR3 is TGTGCCACCAGCAGAGGTAGTAGCGGGACCGGGGAGCTGTTTTTT.

This CDR3 is CASSEGLAGIAKNIQYF. Written as DNA, the CDR3 is TGCGCCAGCAGTGAGGGACTAGCGGGAATAGCCAAAAACATTCAGTACTTC. The V gene is TRBV10-2, the J gene TRBJ2-4; 12 bases match TRBD2. The ends lost 2 bases at V and 0 bases at J; junction bases unmatched: 2. The germline V gene has CDR1 WSHSY and CDR2 SAAADI. The CDR3 is 17 amino acids.

The chain links TRBV6-4 to TRBJ2-1; D ambiguous. The CDR3 totals 14 residues. Germline CDR1 MRHNA, CDR2 SNTAGT. Trimming cost V 3 bases and J 5 bases, with 11 bases left between them. The CDR3: CASSDGLGDNEQFF. The CDR3 bases are TGTGCCAGCAGTGATGGGCTAGGTGACAATGAGCAGTTCTTC.

The chain couples TRBV4-1 to TRBJ1-1; TRBD1 matches at 7 bases. Trimming cost V 4 bases and J 1 base; bases outside gene matches: 9. The CDR3 loop spans 16 amino acids. Germline V gene sequence: CDR1 MGHRA, CDR2 YSYEKL. The CDR3 spells CASSLPRDSGNTEAFF. The CDR3 bases are TGCGCCAGCAGCCTGCCCAGGGACAGCGGGAACACTGAAGCTTTCTTT.

The rearrangement links TRBV19 to TRBJ2-6; tentatively, D is TRBD1 (6 bases). V lost 4 bases, J lost 4 bases, and 23 bases lay in between. Germline CDR1 is LNHDA and CDR2 is SQIVND (reference sequence). This CDR3 contains 19 residues. The CDR3 DNA reads TGTGCCAGTAGTACAAACCTCAACGCTCCAGGGGTCGGGGCCAACGTCCTGACTTTC. Its translation is CASSTNLNAPGVGANVLTF.

The rearrangement uses TRBV7-8 and TRBJ2-7, with 11 bases lining up with TRBD1. This CDR3 is 14 amino acids long. J was trimmed by 3 bases and V by 4 bases; bases with no gene match: 2. Germline values: CDR1 SGHVS, CDR2 FQNEAQ. CDR3 nucleotides: TGTGCCAGCAGCTACGGGACAGGGGGCTACGAGCAGTACTTC. Its translation is CASSYGTGGYEQYF.

The chain links TRBV28 to TRBJ2-7; TRBD2 matches 7 bases. Germline values: CDR1 MDHEN, CDR2 SYDVKM. This CDR3 is 16 amino acids long. V dropped 5 bases and J dropped 5; count of bases not matched to a gene: 15. Here the CDR3 reads CASSRVTAGWGDEQYF. CDR3 bases: TGTGCCAGCAGTCGGGTCACAGCGGGATGGGGGGACGAGCAGTACTTC.

V is TRBV19 and J is TRBJ2-7; perhaps D is TRBD1 or TRBD2 (5 bases each). V was clipped by 0 bases and J by 2 bases, with 11 bases between them. Per germline, CDR1 LNHDA and CDR2 SQIVND (reference sequence). This CDR3 comprises 15 residues. This chain's CDR3 is CASSIDGTDTYEQYF. The CDR3 DNA reads TGTGCCAGTAGTATAGATGGGACGGACACCTACGAGCAGTACTTC.

The V gene is TRBV30, the J gene TRBJ2-7; D possibly matches TRBD1 or TRBD2 (5 bases each). Germline V gives CDR1 GTSNPN, CDR2 SVGIG (reference sequence). V was cut by 4 bases and J by 5 bases, with 18 bases left in between. The CDR3 runs 14 residues. This CDR3 is CAWKGLLGDHEQYF. The CDR3 DNA reads as TGTGCCTGGAAAGGCCTACTTGGGGACCACGAGCAGTACTTC.

The rearrangement uses TRBV11-2 and TRBJ1-1; D may be TRBD1 (5 bases). This CDR3 is 16 amino acids long. Germline CDR1 and CDR2: SGHAT and FQNNGV. V lost 2 bases and J lost 0, with 13 bases in between. The CDR3 loop reads CASSLFHRFLNTEAFF. DNA of the CDR3: TGTGCCAGCAGCTTATTTCACAGGTTCCTGAACACTGAAGCTTTCTTT.

The chain couples TRBV11-2 to TRBJ2-7, with TRBD1 identical over 7 bases. The junction had 7 bases not matched to a gene; V was cut back by 1 base and J by 7 bases. Per germline, CDR1 SGHAT and CDR2 FQNNGV. The CDR3 contains 14 residues. This CDR3 is CASSLASAGGEQYF. In nucleotides, the CDR3 is TGTGCCAGCAGCTTAGCTTCCGCAGGGGGAGAGCAGTACTTC.

This clone was seen a single time. The J gene is TRBJ2-7, the V gene TRBV28; TRBD1 or TRBD2 may be the D gene (5 bases each). The germline V gene has CDR1 MDHEN and CDR2 SYDVKM. V lost 3 bases, J lost 0 bases, and 9 bases lay in between. This CDR3 contains 14 residues. CDR3 residues: CASSFWGSSYEQYF. The CDR3 nucleotides read TGTGCCAGCAGTTTCTGGGGGAGCTCCTACGAGCAGTACTTC.

This clone has just a few counts. The rearrangement joins TRBV6-1 to TRBJ1-1; D possibly corresponds to TRBD1 (5 bases). Trimming pared 4 bases from V and 1 base from J, leaving 10 bases between. This CDR3 comprises 14 residues. The V gene's germline CDR1 is MNHNS and CDR2 SASEGT. The CDR3 region has the DNA TGTGCCAGCAGTGCAGACAGTTGGAACACTGAAGCTTTCTTT. Amino acids: CASSADSWNTEAFF.

This chain connects TRBV7-9 to TRBJ1-2, with 7 bases aligning to TRBD1. Germline V gives CDR1 SEHNR, CDR2 FQNEAQ (reference sequence). The CDR3 covers 15 residues. V shed 5 bases and J 6 bases; nucleotides not matched to a gene: 12. The CDR3: CASSENRGVTNGYTF. DNA for the CDR3: TGTGCCAGCAGCGAGAACAGGGGAGTAACTAATGGCTACACCTTC.

V and J are TRBV11-2 and TRBJ1-4; D remains ambiguous. The germline V and J ends were trimmed by 6 bases and 4 bases, with 15 bases remaining between them. This CDR3 region has 15 residues. Germline V gene data show CDR1 as SGHAT and CDR2 as FQNNGV. The CDR3 here is CASSRSSTFNEKLFF. In nucleotides, the CDR3 is TGTGCCAGCAGTCGGTCCTCTACCTTTAATGAAAAACTGTTTTTT.

This rearrangement joins TRBV7-9 to TRBJ1-2; no clear D. The V and J ends lost 3 bases and 8 bases respectively, with 13 bases between them. The CDR3 loop spans 13 amino acids. CDR1 SEHNR and CDR2 FQNEAQ come from the germline V gene (reference sequence). The CDR3 DNA follows: TGTGCCAGCAGCTTGGAGGGAACGGACGGCTACACCTTC. Translating gives CASSLEGTDGYTF.